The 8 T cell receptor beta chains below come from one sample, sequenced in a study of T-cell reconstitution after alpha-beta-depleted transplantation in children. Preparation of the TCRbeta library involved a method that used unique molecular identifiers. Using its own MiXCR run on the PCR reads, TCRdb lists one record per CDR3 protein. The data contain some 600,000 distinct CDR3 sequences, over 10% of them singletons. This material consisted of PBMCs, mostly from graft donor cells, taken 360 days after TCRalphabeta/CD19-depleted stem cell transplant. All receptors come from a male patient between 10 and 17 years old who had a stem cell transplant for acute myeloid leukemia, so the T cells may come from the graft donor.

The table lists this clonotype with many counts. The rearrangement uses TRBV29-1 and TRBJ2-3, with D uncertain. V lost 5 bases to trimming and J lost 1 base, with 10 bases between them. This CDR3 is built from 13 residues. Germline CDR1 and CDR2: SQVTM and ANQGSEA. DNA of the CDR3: TGCAGCGTTTGGCCTTGGGGCACAGATACGCAGTATTTT. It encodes CSVWPWGTDTQYF.

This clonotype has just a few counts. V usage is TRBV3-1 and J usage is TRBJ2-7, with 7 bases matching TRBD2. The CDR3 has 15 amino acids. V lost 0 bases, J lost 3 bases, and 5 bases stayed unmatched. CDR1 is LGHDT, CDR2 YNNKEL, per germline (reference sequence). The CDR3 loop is CASSQDFGGSYEQYF. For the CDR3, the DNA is TGTGCCAGCAGCCAAGATTTTGGCGGGAGCTACGAGCAGTACTTC.

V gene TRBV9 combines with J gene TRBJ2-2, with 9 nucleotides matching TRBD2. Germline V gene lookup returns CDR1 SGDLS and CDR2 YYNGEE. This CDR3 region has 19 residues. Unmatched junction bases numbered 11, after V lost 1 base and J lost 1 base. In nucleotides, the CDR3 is TGTGCCAGCAGCGTATATGGGCGGGAGGGCCTACGGAACACCGGGGAGCTGTTTTTT. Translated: CASSVYGREGLRNTGELFF.

CDR3 DNA sequence: TGTGCCAGCTCACCCCGGGACGGGACCTACGAGCAGTACTTC. The encoded protein is CASSPRDGTYEQYF. V is TRBV18 and J is TRBJ2-7; D may be TRBD1 or TRBD2 (5 bases each). The CDR3 loop spans 14 amino acids. V lost 3 bases to trimming and J lost 2 bases, with 11 bases between them. The V gene's germline CDR1 is KGHSH and CDR2 LQKENI.

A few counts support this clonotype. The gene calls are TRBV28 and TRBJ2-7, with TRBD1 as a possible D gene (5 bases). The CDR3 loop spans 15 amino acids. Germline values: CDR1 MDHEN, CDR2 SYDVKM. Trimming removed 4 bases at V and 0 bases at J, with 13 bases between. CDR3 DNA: TGTGCCAGCAGTTCTCCAGGGATAAGCTCCTACGAGCAGTACTTC. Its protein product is CASSSPGISSYEQYF.

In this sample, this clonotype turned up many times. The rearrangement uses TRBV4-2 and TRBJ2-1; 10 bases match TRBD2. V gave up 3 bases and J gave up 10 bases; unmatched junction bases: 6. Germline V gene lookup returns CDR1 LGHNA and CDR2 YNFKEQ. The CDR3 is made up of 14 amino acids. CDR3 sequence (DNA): TGTGCCAGCAGCCACCCAGAGCGGGAGGGGGAGCAGTTCTTC. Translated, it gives CASSHPEREGEQFF.

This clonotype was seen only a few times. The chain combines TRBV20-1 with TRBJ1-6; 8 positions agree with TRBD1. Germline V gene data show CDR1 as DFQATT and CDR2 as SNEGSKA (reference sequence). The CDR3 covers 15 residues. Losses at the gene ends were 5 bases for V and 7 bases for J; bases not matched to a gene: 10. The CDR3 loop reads CSALRMPGGNSPLHF. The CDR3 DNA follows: TGCAGTGCTCTCCGAATGCCAGGGGGCAATTCACCCCTCCACTTT.

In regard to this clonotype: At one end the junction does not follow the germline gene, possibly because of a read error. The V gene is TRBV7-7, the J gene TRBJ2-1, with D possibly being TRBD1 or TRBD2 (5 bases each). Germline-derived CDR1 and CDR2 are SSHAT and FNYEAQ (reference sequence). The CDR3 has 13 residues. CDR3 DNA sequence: TGTGCTAGCAGCTTAGAGGGGCAGACCCAGCAGTTCTTC. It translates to CASSLEGQTQQFF.